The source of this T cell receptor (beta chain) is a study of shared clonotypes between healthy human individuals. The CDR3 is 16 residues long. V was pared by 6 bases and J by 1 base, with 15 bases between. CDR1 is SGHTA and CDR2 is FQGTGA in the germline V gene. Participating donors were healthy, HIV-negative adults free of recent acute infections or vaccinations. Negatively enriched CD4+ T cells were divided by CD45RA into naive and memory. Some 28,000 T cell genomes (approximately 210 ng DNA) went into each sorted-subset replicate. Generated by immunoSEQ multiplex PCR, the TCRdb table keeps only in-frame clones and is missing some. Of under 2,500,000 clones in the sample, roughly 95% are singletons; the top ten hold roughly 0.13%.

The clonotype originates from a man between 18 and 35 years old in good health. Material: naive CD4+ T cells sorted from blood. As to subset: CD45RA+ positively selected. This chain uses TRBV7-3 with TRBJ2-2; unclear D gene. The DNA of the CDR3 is TGTGCCAGCAGTCAATCCCTGACGGAGAACACCGGGGAGCTGTTTTTT. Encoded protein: CASSQSLTENTGELFF.